Following are 18 T cell receptor beta chains from one sample sequenced in a study of blood T cell repertoires in COVID-19 (TCRdb year 2020). Library prep was done by the immunoSEQ multiplex PCR assay. TCRdb's version of the immuneACCESS table is confined to in-frame rearrangements and falls short of the full clone set. An unresolved V gene accounts for under half of the shortfall where checked; the remainder is of unknown origin. The sample has approximately 240,000 clones on record, 80% to 90% of them singletons. The ten largest clones represent approximately 3.4% of the sample. The sample was PBMCs or T cells enriched from blood (not recorded which). Receptors originate from a woman under 30 in a cohort exposed to, infected with or recovered from COVID-19 (not recorded which).

V and J are TRBV27 and TRBJ2-2; maybe TRBD2 (6 bases). In germline, CDR1 is MNHEY, CDR2 SMNVEV (reference sequence). The germline V and J ends were trimmed by 6 bases and 4 bases, with 15 bases remaining between them. The CDR3 sequence is 15 residues long. The CDR3 sequence: CASSRGQGGTGELFF. CDR3 in DNA: TGTGCCAGCAGCCGCGGGCAGGGAGGCACCGGGGAGCTGTTTTTT.

V gene TRBV14 combines with J gene TRBJ2-7; 7 bases are shared with TRBD2. V lost 1 base and J lost 0; bases outside the gene matches: 9. Germline V gives CDR1 SGHDN, CDR2 FVKESK. CDR3 length: 17 residues. CDR3 loop: CASSQVKLALISYEQYF. CDR3 in DNA: TGTGCCAGCAGCCAAGTAAAACTAGCGCTCATCTCCTACGAGCAGTACTTC.

The rearrangement uses TRBV29-1 and TRBJ1-2; 10 bases align to TRBD1. The CDR3 runs 12 residues. Germline V lookup: CDR1 SQVTM, CDR2 ANQGSEA. The trim removed 7 bases at V and 8 bases at J, leaving 7 bases unmatched. CDR3 in DNA: TGCAGCGCCGAGGGACAGGGGAGAGGCTACACCTTC. Its translation: CSAEGQGRGYTF.

The CDR3 DNA sequence: TGTGCCAGCAGCCAAGAACTACAGGACCCCTATGGCTACACCTTC. Encoded protein: CASSQELQDPYGYTF. V usage is TRBV4-2 and J usage is TRBJ1-2; D is possibly TRBD1 (5 bases). The CDR3 length is 15 residues. Trimming removed 0 bases at V and 4 bases at J, with 12 bases between. CDR1 LGHNA and CDR2 YNFKEQ come from the germline V gene.

This rearrangement joins TRBV5-4 to TRBJ2-1, with 10 bases aligning to TRBD1. V lost 4 bases and J lost 0; bases outside the gene matches: 7. The CDR3 contains 17 residues. CDR1 SGHNT and CDR2 YYREEE come from the germline V gene (reference sequence). The CDR3 DNA reads TGTGCCAGCAGCCAAGGACAGGGGGAGAGCTCCTACAATGAGCAGTTCTTC. Amino acids: CASSQGQGESSYNEQFF.

The chain couples TRBV28 to TRBJ2-1, with D hard to call. The CDR3 is 12 amino acids. V was shortened by 3 bases and J by 9 bases, with 9 bases between the two germline ends. Germline CDR1 MDHEN, CDR2 SYDVKM. CDR3 sequence: CASSLAAFEQFF. Here the CDR3 DNA reads TGTGCCAGCAGTTTGGCGGCGTTTGAGCAGTTCTTC.

The genes are TRBV5-1 and TRBJ2-7, with D perhaps TRBD1 (6 bases). Trimming took 0 bases from V and 2 from J, leaving 9 bases between them. CDR1 is SGHRS, CDR2 YFSETQ, per germline. The CDR3 has 14 residues. This CDR3 is CASSLAGQTYEQYF. DNA for the CDR3: TGCGCCAGCAGCTTGGCCGGACAGACCTACGAGCAGTACTTC.

This clone is a singleton in its sample. The chain recombines TRBV7-9 with TRBJ2-1; 9 positions match TRBD2. The CDR3 extends over 19 amino acids. J gave up 1 base and V 6 bases, and 16 bases lay outside the gene matches. The germline V gene has CDR1 SEHNR and CDR2 FQNEAQ (reference sequence). CDR3 DNA: TGTGCCAGCAGTTCTACTTTAGCGGGAGAGACGGGATCCTACAATGAGCAGTTCTTC. This encodes CASSSTLAGETGSYNEQFF.

The CDR3 bases are TGTGCCAGCAGTGGGCCCGTAATAGGAGTGTACCAAGAGACCCAGTACTTC. Amino acids: CASSGPVIGVYQETQYF. The genes are TRBV2 and TRBJ2-5; no firm D call. The CDR3 sequence is 17 residues long. The V end was cut by 4 bases, the J end by 0 bases, with 18 bases between. CDR1 is SNHLY, CDR2 FYNNEI, per germline.

The chain uses TRBV28 and TRBJ1-1, with D possibly being TRBD1 (6 bases). The CDR3 covers 15 residues. CDR1 and CDR2 (germline): MDHEN, SYDVKM. The V gene lost 7 bases and the J gene lost 2 bases, with 17 bases spanning the gap. The CDR3 sequence is CASTVAGAENTEAFF. CDR3 nucleotides: TGTGCCAGCACCGTGGCAGGGGCCGAAAACACTGAAGCTTTCTTT.

The chain is built from TRBV2 and TRBJ2-7, with 9 bases fitting TRBD1. CDR3 length equals 14 residues. Germline values: CDR1 SNHLY, CDR2 FYNNEI. Trimming took 8 bases from V and 1 from J; bases not matched to a gene: 6. CDR3 nucleotides: TGTGCCAGCGGGGGACAGGGTGGATCCTACGAGCAGTACTTC. Its translation is CASGGQGGSYEQYF.

This clone was recorded a few times. The chain uses TRBV7-9 and TRBJ2-3; 9 bases are shared with TRBD1. The CDR3 totals 16 residues. CDR1 SEHNR and CDR2 FQNEAQ come from the germline V gene (reference sequence). J gave up 4 bases and V 5 bases, and 10 bases lay outside the gene matches. Written as DNA, the CDR3 is TGTGCCAGCAGCCACCTACCGGGACAGGGAGCAGATACGCAGTATTTT. It encodes CASSHLPGQGADTQYF.

This chain links TRBV11-2 with TRBJ2-1; D might be TRBD2 (5 bases). Per the germline V gene, CDR1 is SGHAT and CDR2 is FQNNGV. Trimming cost V 2 bases and J 5 bases, with 13 bases left between them. The CDR3 contains 15 residues. The CDR3 DNA is TGTGCCAGCAGCTTACAAACCGGGATTAACAATGAGCAGTTCTTC. Translated: CASSLQTGINNEQFF.

V usage is TRBV5-1 and J usage is TRBJ1-4; D possibly corresponds to TRBD1 (6 bases). Germline V gene data show CDR1 as SGHRS and CDR2 as YFSETQ. The CDR3 consists of 15 residues. The V and J ends lost 2 bases and 5 bases respectively, with 13 bases between them. Here the CDR3 DNA reads TGCGCCAGCAGCTTTGGACAGAACGGGAATGAAAAACTGTTTTTT. Its protein is CASSFGQNGNEKLFF.

The rearrangement uses TRBV11-2 and TRBJ2-1; TRBD2 matches 12 bases. Germline CDR1 SGHAT, CDR2 FQNNGV. CDR3 length: 14 amino acids. V was pared by 5 bases and J by 9 bases, with 5 bases of the junction left unmatched. The CDR3 loop is CASSLAGGLVEQFF. The CDR3 region has the DNA TGTGCCAGCAGCCTAGCGGGGGGGCTGGTTGAGCAGTTCTTC.

The V call is TRBV11-2, the J call TRBJ1-6, with 7 bases fitting TRBD1. The CDR3 has 14 residues. J was trimmed by 4 bases and V by 3 bases; bases with no gene match: 0. Looked up from germline, CDR1 is SGHAT and CDR2 is FQNNGV. This chain's CDR3 is CASSLTGYNSPLHF. The DNA for the CDR3 is TGTGCCAGCAGCTTGACAGGGTATAATTCACCCCTCCACTTT.

The rearrangement links TRBV5-4 to TRBJ1-1, with D possibly matching TRBD1 (5 bases). V shed 4 bases and J shed 3 bases, with 13 bases lying between them. The CDR3 has 14 amino acids. CDR1 is SGHNT, CDR2 YYREEE, per germline (reference sequence). CDR3 loop: CASSRTRGDTEAFF. The CDR3 DNA is TGTGCCAGCAGCCGCACGCGGGGGGACACTGAAGCTTTCTTT.

The CDR3 spells CASSLSQGEETQYF. The CDR3 region has the DNA TGTGCCAGCAGCTTAAGCCAGGGGGAAGAGACCCAGTACTTC. V is TRBV11-2 and J is TRBJ2-5; TRBD1 matches 7 bases. The germline V gene encodes CDR1 SGHAT and CDR2 FQNNGV. The CDR3 is 14 amino acids. The ends lost 2 bases at V and 3 bases at J; junction bases unmatched: 3.